The rows below give T cell receptor beta chains drawn from one sample of a study of T cell responses to AZD1222 COVID-19 vaccine. Method: immunoSEQ multiplex PCR; TCRdb's copy keeps in-frame clones and lacks some. The profile shows about 120,000 clones, just over 90% of them singletons. The material was peripheral blood, obtained on day 0 of AZD1222 vaccination. The receptors derive from an adult in good health. CDR3s include the opening cysteine and the closing phenylalanine or tryptophan. Fields, in order: clone size, V gene, J gene, D gene, CDR3 DNA, CDR3 protein. A D gene is named only where the DNA matches it firmly. Clone size is not always given. Where it is, it says once, few, many or a class for expanded clones.

NA	TRBV18	TRBJ2-1	TRBD2	TGTGCCAGCTCACCGGACCGGGAGGGCCCGTATGAGCAGTTCTTC	CASSPDREGPYEQFF
NA	TRBV4-3	TRBJ1-1	NA	TGCGCCAGCAGCCAAGATAGATCGAACGCCCGCACTGAAGCTTTCTTT	CASSQDRSNARTEAFF
NA	TRBV25-1	TRBJ1-6	TRBD1	TGTGCCAGCAGTTGGGACAGAGATAATTCACCCCTCCACTTT	CASSWDRDNSPLHF
NA	TRBV24-1	TRBJ1-6	NA	TGTGCCACTAGCCGGGACCGTCTGTCACCCTTCCACTTT	CATSRDRLSPFHF
NA	TRBV5-6	TRBJ2-1	NA	TGTGCCAGCGTCGAGGGCGTAAACAATGAGCAGTTCTTC	CASVEGVNNEQFF
NA	TRBV10-3	TRBJ1-3	TRBD1	TGTGCCATCAGTGAGCCAACGGACAGGGGAAACACCATATATTTT	CAISEPTDRGNTIYF
NA	TRBV27	TRBJ1-1	TRBD1	TGTGCCAGCAGTTTGGACAGGGTGACTGAAGCTTTCTTT	CASSLDRVTEAFF
once	TRBV28	TRBJ1-5	TRBD1	TGTGCCAGCAGTTTATTAGCAGGGGGCCTTAATCAGCCCCAGCATTTT	CASSLLAGGLNQPQHF
once	TRBV9	TRBJ2-2	NA	TGTGCCAGCAGCGTAGAGGACAGTCCCGGGGAGCTGTTTTTT	CASSVEDSPGELFF
NA	TRBV15	TRBJ2-1	NA	TGTGCCACCAGCACCACCCGACAGTCCAATGAGCAGTTCTTC	CATSTTRQSNEQFF
NA	TRBV2	TRBJ1-2	TRBD1	TGTGCCAGCAGTGAGGGACAGGGCTCGTACTATGGCTACACCTTC	CASSEGQGSYYGYTF
once	TRBV3-1/TRBV3-2	TRBJ2-5	NA	TGTGCCAGCAGCCCCGAGACCCAAGAGACCCAGTACTTC	CASSPETQETQYF
NA	TRBV28	TRBJ2-1	TRBD2	TGTGCCAGCAGTTCCCCCCGGACTAGCGGGAGGGACCATGAGCAGTTCTTC	CASSSPRTSGRDHEQFF
NA	TRBV30	TRBJ2-7	NA	TGTGCCTGGAGTCGGTCTAGGGAGCAGTACTTC	CAWSRSREQYF
NA	TRBV7-2	TRBJ2-3	TRBD2	TGTGCCAGCAGCGGGGGGACTAGCGGGCCGGGTGGCACAGATACGCAGTATTTT	CASSGGTSGPGGTDTQYF
NA	TRBV3-1/TRBV3-2	TRBJ2-3	TRBD1	TGTGCCAGCAGCCCAGGATCGGGACAGGGGACACTCAACCTCTTCACAGATACGCAGTATTTT	CASSPGSGQGTLNLFTDTQYF
NA	TRBV7-6	TRBJ2-7	NA	TGTGCCAGCAGCTTAGCGCGACGTGACGAGCAGTACTTC	CASSLARRDEQYF
NA	TRBV10-3	TRBJ2-7	TRBD1	TGTGCCATCACCCCGGGACAGGGGGTTTACGAGCAGTACTTC	CAITPGQGVYEQYF